Listed below are T cell receptor beta chains from one sample, sequenced in a study of T-cell memory formation after mild COVID-19. MiXCR was run by TCRdb on the 5' RACE reads, yielding one entry per CDR3 protein. The sample carries approximately 430,000 distinct CDR3 sequences, about 25% recorded once. Sequencing was performed on PBMCs or a T cell subset sorted from them (not recorded which). These receptors were taken from an adult woman who had mild COVID-19 (a few samples of this study predate the infection). Cell type and time point are not known. The CDR3 runs from the conserved cysteine through the conserved F or W. A D gene is named only where the DNA matches it firmly. A clone size is listed for some rows: how often the clone was seen (once, few, many), or a class if it is expanded.

TRBV7-9	TRBJ2-7	once	TRBD2	TGTGCCAGCAGCTTAGCGATGGCGGGAGAAGGGGAGCAGTACTTC	CASSLAMAGEGEQYF
TRBV4-1	TRBJ2-7	NA	NA	TGCGCCAGCAGCCAAGTATCCACTAGCTCCGAGCAGTACTTC	CASSQVSTSSEQYF
TRBV6-1	TRBJ1-1	NA	NA	TGTGCCAGCAGTGAAGGTAGGAAAGGGTGGACCACTGAAGCTTTCTTT	CASSEGRKGWTTEAFF
TRBV9	TRBJ1-2	NA	NA	TGTGCCAGCAGCGGACTAGGGGTACATGGCTACACCTTC	CASSGLGVHGYTF
TRBV7-8	TRBJ2-1	NA	TRBD1	TGTGCCAGCAGCTTAGCCCCTCCAGGGGGTATCTACAATGAGCAGTTCTTC	CASSLAPPGGIYNEQFF
TRBV14	TRBJ1-1	many	NA	TGTGCCAGCAGCCAAGGCCTTGGTCGGGACACTGAAGCTTTCTTT	CASSQGLGRDTEAFF
TRBV7-9	TRBJ2-3	many	NA	TGTGCCAGCAGGGATGGGATGACAGATACGCAGTATTTT	CASRDGMTDTQYF
TRBV6-1	TRBJ2-5	NA	TRBD2	TGTGCCAGCAACCGACTAGCGAACTCTCAAGAGACCCAGTACTTC	CASNRLANSQETQYF
TRBV20-1	TRBJ2-2	once	NA	TGCAGTGCTAGAGGTTGTCTAAACACCGGGGAGCTGTTTTTT	CSARGCLNTGELFF
TRBV20-1	TRBJ2-5	few	TRBD2	TGCAGTGCTAGGGGACTAGCGGGAGAGACCCAGTACTTC	CSARGLAGETQYF
TRBV4-2	TRBJ2-7	few	NA	TGTGCCAGCAGCCAAGATAGGACGCTGGAGTACTTC	CASSQDRTLEYF
TRBV29-1	TRBJ2-7	few	TRBD2	TGCAGCGTTAGACTAGCGGGAGCCTACGAGCAGTACTTC	CSVRLAGAYEQYF
TRBV6-6	TRBJ2-1	few	NA	TGTGCCAGCAGCATTAGTTACAATGAGCAGTTCTTC	CASSISYNEQFF
TRBV7-9	TRBJ1-2	NA	NA	TGTGCCAGCAGCTTTTCGCTTTCCCGGACAACCGCTAACTATGGCTACACCTTC	CASSFSLSRTTANYGYTF
TRBV7-8	TRBJ2-7	NA	NA	TGTGCCAGCAGCTTAGCGACTGGACAGTACTACGAGCAGTACTTC	CASSLATGQYYEQYF
TRBV29-1	TRBJ2-3	few	TRBD1	TGCAGCTACGTAACAGGGGGCACAGATACGCAGTATTTT	CSYVTGGTDTQYF
TRBV2	TRBJ2-3	few	NA	TGTGCCAGCTCCCGGGTCACTAGCACAGATACGCAGTATTTT	CASSRVTSTDTQYF
TRBV6-1	TRBJ1-5	few	NA	TGTGCCAGCAGTTTGCATGCCTATAGCAATCAGCCCCAGCATTTT	CASSLHAYSNQPQHF
TRBV6-5	TRBJ1-5	few	NA	TGTGCCAGCAGTCCCGCTGGGGTAGGGTTTAGCAATCAGCCCCAGCATTTT	CASSPAGVGFSNQPQHF
TRBV12-3/TRBV12-4	TRBJ2-1	many	NA	TGTGCCAGCAGTTTGCGGCAGGGGATGTACAATGAGCAGTTCTTC	CASSLRQGMYNEQFF
TRBV24-1	TRBJ2-5	NA	NA	TGTGCCACCAGTGAACACAACAGGGATAGGGAGACCCAGTACTTC	CATSEHNRDRETQYF
TRBV27	TRBJ2-2	NA	TRBD1	TGTGCCAGCAGTGGGGCGGGACAGGGGGTAACCGGGGAGCTGTTTTTT	CASSGAGQGVTGELFF
TRBV30	TRBJ1-2	NA	NA	TGTGCCTGGAGTGTTCCCCCCCACTACTCCTCCCCTAGTGGCTACACCTTC	CAWSVPPHYSSPSGYTF
TRBV10-3	TRBJ2-3	few	NA	TGTGCCATCAGTCGTGAGAGGACAGATACGCAGTATTTT	CAISRERTDTQYF
TRBV12-3/TRBV12-4	TRBJ2-5	few	TRBD1	TGTGCCAGCAGTTTATCGGGACAGGGGGTTCAAGAGACCCAGTACTTC	CASSLSGQGVQETQYF
TRBV3-1	TRBJ2-1	NA	NA	TGTGCCAGCAGCCAAGTAGGGACCGTCCTGTACGGCTACAATGAGCAGTTCTTC	CASSQVGTVLYGYNEQFF
TRBV6-2/TRBV6-3	TRBJ2-7	few	TRBD1	TGTGCCAGCAGCCGTGAGGGGGCATTTCGGGGCGAGCAGTACTTC	CASSREGAFRGEQYF
TRBV12-3/TRBV12-4	TRBJ2-1	few	TRBD1	TGTGCCAGCAGAGCCCCGGGACAGGGGCACAACAATGAGCAGTTCTTC	CASRAPGQGHNNEQFF
TRBV5-4	TRBJ2-5	many	NA	TGTGCCAGCAGCTTGGCTGTGCTCCAAGAGACCCAGTACTTC	CASSLAVLQETQYF
TRBV7-3	TRBJ2-5	NA	NA	TGTGCCAGCAGCCCGAAACCCCTCGCGTGGCAAACCTTGGGAGAGACCCAGTACTTC	CASSPKPLAWQTLGETQYF
TRBV20-1	TRBJ2-1	few	NA	TGCAGTGCTCAACCCCGTGAAGAGAGCTCCTACAATGAGCAGTTCTTC	CSAQPREESSYNEQFF
TRBV5-5	TRBJ1-2	NA	NA	TGTGCCAGCAGCCAGGGTTACAGAAAAACTAACTATGGCTACACCTTC	CASSQGYRKTNYGYTF
TRBV24-1	TRBJ2-1	NA	NA	TGTGCCACGACCCAGGGGGGGGGAGGGTACAATGAGCAGTTCTTC	CATTQGGGGYNEQFF
TRBV7-2	TRBJ2-1	NA	NA	TGTGCCAGCAGCTTGCGGGGGCCAGACAATGAGCAGTTCTTC	CASSLRGPDNEQFF
TRBV20-1	TRBJ1-3	few	NA	TGCAGTGCTAAGGTTACGGAAAACACCATATATTTT	CSAKVTENTIYF
TRBV6-2/TRBV6-3	TRBJ2-7	few	NA	TGTGCCAGCAGCCGAGCGGTCTCCTACGAGCAGTACTTC	CASSRAVSYEQYF
TRBV9	TRBJ1-2	few	NA	TGTGCCAGCAGCGTAGACGGACAGAACTATGGCTACACCTTC	CASSVDGQNYGYTF
TRBV3-1	TRBJ2-7	few	NA	TGTGCCAGCAGCCAAGTTAATTTTGGGAGAAGGTACGAGCAGTACTTC	CASSQVNFGRRYEQYF
TRBV9	TRBJ1-5	NA	NA	TGTGCCAGCAGCGTAGGCGCAGGTTCTCAGCCCCAGCATTTT	CASSVGAGSQPQHF
TRBV5-1	TRBJ2-1	NA	NA	TGCGCCAGCAGCTCCGCGGGGCAGGGTGAGCAGTTCTTC	CASSSAGQGEQFF
TRBV29-1	TRBJ2-7	NA	NA	TGCAGCGCCCTACTTGGGACTGGCTACGAGCAGTACTTC	CSALLGTGYEQYF
TRBV11-2	TRBJ2-2	many	TRBD1	TGTGCCAGCAGTTCCTCACAGGGGTGGGAGCTGTTTTTT	CASSSSQGWELFF
TRBV7-9	TRBJ1-2	few	NA	TGTGCCAGCACTACCACCAGGCCCAGGACCCTATTAAACTATGGCTACACCTTC	CASTTTRPRTLLNYGYTF
TRBV27	TRBJ1-1	few	NA	TGTGCCAGCAGTTTGATGGGGGCTCTGAACACTGAAGCTTTCTTT	CASSLMGALNTEAFF
TRBV7-9	TRBJ1-2	NA	TRBD1	TGTGCCAGCACCTTCCCCGACAGGGAATATGGCTACACCTTC	CASTFPDREYGYTF
TRBV7-3	TRBJ2-7	few	NA	TGTGCCAGCAGCTTAACCCAAGGGCAGGGCTCGGGCGAGCAGTACTTC	CASSLTQGQGSGEQYF
TRBV5-1	TRBJ1-2	few	TRBD1	TGCGCCAGCAGCTTCGGACAGGGAAACCTCTATGGCTACACCTTC	CASSFGQGNLYGYTF
TRBV10-3	TRBJ1-2	NA	NA	TGTGCCATCAGTGAGGTGGGGAACAACTATGGCTACACCTTC	CAISEVGNNYGYTF
TRBV20-1	TRBJ2-1	NA	NA	TGCAGTGCCGCCCTTAGCGAAGGAACCCCCAATGAGCAGTTCTTC	CSAALSEGTPNEQFF